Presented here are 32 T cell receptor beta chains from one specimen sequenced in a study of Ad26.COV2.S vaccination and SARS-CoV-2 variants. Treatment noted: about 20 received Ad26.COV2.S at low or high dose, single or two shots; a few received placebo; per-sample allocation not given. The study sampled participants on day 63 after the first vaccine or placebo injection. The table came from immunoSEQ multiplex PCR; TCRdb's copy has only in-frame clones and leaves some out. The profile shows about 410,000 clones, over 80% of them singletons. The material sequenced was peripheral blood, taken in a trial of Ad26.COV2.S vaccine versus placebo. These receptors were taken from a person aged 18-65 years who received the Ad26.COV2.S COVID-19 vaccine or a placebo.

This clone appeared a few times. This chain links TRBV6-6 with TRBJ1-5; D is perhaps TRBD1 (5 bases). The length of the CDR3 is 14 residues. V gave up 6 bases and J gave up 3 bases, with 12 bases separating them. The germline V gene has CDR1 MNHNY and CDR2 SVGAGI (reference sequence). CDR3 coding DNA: TGTGCCAGCAGGGGGCGAGGGGACAATCAGCCCCAGCATTTT. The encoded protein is CASRGRGDNQPQHF.

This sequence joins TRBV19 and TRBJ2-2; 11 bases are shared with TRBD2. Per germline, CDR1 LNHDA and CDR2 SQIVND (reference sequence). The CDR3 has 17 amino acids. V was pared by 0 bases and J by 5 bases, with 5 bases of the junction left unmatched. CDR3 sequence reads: CASSIDSGGAFTGELFF. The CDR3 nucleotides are TGTGCCAGTAGTATAGATAGCGGGGGGGCCTTTACCGGGGAGCTGTTTTTT.

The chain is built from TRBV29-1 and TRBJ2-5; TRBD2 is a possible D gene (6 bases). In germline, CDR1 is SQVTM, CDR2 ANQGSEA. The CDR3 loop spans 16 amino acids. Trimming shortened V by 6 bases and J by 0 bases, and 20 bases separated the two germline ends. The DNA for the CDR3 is TGCAGCGTCCCCCCCCGGGGAGGTTGGTACCAAGAGACCCAGTACTTC. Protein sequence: CSVPPRGGWYQETQYF.

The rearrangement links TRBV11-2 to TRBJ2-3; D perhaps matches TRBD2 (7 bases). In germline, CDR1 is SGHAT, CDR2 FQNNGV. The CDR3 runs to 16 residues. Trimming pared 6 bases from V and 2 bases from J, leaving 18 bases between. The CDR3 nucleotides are TGTGCCAGCAGATCAACAGTGGGGGGGCCCACAGATACGCAGTATTTT. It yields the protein CASRSTVGGPTDTQYF.

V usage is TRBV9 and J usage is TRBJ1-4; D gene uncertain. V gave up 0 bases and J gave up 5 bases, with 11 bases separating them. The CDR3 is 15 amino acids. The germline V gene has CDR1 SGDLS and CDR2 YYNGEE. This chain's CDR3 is CASSVGLRTNEKLFF. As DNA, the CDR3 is TGTGCCAGCAGCGTAGGACTGAGGACGAATGAAAAACTGTTTTTT.

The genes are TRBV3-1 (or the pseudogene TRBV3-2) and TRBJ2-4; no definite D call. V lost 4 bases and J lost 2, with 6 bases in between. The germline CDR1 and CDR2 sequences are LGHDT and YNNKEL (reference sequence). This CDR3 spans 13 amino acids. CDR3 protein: CASSPRSKNIQYF. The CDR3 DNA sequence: TGTGCCAGCAGCCCTCGGTCCAAAAACATTCAGTACTTC.

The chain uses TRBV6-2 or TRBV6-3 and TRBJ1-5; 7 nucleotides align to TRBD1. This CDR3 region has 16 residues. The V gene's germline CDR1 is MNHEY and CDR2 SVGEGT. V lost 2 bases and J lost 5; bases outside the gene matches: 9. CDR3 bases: TGTGCCAGCAGTTACCGTCCAACAGGGGCCCATCAGCCCCAGCATTTT. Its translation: CASSYRPTGAHQPQHF.

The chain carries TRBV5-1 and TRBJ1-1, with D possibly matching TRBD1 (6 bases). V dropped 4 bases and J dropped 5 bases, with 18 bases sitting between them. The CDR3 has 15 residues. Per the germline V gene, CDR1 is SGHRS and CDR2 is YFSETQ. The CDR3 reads CASSQDQGHFTEAFF. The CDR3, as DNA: TGCGCCAGCAGCCAGGATCAGGGGCACTTTACTGAAGCTTTCTTT.

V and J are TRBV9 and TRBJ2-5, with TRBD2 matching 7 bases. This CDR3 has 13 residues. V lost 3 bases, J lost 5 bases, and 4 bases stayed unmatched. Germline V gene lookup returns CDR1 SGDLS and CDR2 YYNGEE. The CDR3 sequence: CASSGLGGETQYF. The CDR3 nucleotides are TGTGCCAGCAGCGGCCTGGGGGGGGAGACCCAGTACTTC.

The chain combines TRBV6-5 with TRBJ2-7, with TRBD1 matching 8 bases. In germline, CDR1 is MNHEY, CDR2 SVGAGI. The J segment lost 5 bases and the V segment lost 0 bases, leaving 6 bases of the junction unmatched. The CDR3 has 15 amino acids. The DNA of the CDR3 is TGTGCCAGCAGTTACTCGCGGACAGGGATCAACGAGCAGTACTTC. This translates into CASSYSRTGINEQYF.

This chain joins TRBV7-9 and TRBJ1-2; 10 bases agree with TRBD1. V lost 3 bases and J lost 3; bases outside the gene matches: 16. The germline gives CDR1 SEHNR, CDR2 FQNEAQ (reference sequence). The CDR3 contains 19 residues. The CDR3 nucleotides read TGTGCCAGCAGCTTGTCGACAGGGGGCGCATTGGTATCGGACTATGGCTACACCTTC. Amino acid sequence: CASSLSTGGALVSDYGYTF.

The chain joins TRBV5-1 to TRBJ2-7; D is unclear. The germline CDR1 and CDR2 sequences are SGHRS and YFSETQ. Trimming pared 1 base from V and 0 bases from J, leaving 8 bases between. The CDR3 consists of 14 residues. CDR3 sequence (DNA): TGCGCCAGCAGCTTGAGTTGGAGCTCCTACGAGCAGTACTTC. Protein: CASSLSWSSYEQYF.

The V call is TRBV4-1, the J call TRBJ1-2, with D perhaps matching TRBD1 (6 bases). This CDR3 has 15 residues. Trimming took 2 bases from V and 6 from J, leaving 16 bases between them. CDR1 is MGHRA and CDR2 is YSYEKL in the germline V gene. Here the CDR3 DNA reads TGCGCCAGCAGCCAACTCGGACAGAGGATAGATGGCTACACCTTC. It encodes CASSQLGQRIDGYTF.

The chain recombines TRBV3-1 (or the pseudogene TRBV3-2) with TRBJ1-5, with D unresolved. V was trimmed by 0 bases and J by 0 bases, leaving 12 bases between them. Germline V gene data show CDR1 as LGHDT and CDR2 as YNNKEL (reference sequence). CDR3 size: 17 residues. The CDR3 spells CASSQDPGLLSNQPQHF. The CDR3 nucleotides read TGTGCCAGCAGCCAAGATCCAGGACTCCTTAGCAATCAGCCCCAGCATTTT.

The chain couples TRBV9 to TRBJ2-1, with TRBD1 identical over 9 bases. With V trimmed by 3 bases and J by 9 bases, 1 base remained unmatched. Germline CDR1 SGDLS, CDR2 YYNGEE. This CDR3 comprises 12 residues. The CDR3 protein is CASSAQGAEQFF. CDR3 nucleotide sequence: TGTGCCAGCAGCGCACAGGGGGCTGAGCAGTTCTTC. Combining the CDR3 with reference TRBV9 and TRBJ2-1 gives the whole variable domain DSGVTQTPKHLITATGQRVTLRCSPRSGDLSVYWYQQSLDQGLQFLIQYYNGEERAKGNILERFSAQQFPDLHSELNLSSLELGDSALYFCASSAQGAEQFFGPGTRLTVL.

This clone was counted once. CDR3 in DNA: TGTGCCAGCTCACCAGGGGGAAGCACAGATACGCAGTATTTT. Translation: CASSPGGSTDTQYF. This chain connects TRBV18 to TRBJ2-3; either TRBD1 or TRBD2 may supply D (5 bases each). The length of the CDR3 is 14 residues. V lost 2 bases and J 0 bases, leaving 6 bases between the germline ends. The V gene's germline CDR1 is KGHSH and CDR2 LQKENI.

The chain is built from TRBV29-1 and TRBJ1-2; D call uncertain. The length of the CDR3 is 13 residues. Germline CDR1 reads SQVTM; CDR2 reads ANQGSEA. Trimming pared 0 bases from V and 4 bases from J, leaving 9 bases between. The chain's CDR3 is CSVEDQGPYGYTF. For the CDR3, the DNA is TGCAGCGTTGAAGATCAAGGGCCCTATGGCTACACCTTC.

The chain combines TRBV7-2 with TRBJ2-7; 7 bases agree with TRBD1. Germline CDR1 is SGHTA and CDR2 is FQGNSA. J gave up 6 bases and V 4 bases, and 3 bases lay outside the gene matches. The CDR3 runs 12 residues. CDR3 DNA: TGTGCCAGCAGCTCGACAGGGACCGAGCAGTACTTC. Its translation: CASSSTGTEQYF. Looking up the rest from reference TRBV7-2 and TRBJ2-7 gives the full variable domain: GAGVSQSPSNKVTEKGKDVELRCDPISGHTALYWYRQSLGQGLEFLIYFQGNSAPDKSGLPSDRFSAERTGGSVSTLTIQRTQQEDSAVYLCASSSTGTEQYFGPGTRLTVT.

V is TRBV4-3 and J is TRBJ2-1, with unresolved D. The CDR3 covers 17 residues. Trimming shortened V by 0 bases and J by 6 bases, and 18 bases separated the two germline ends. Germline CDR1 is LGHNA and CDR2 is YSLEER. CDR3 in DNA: TGCGCCAGCAGCCAAGAGCGCGGCGGCCTCCCAGGCAATGAGCAGTTCTTC. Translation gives CASSQERGGLPGNEQFF.

This CDR3 reads CASSTGTESSGANVLTF. CDR3 nucleotide sequence: TGCGCCAGCAGTACCGGGACAGAGAGCTCTGGGGCCAACGTCCTGACTTTC. The chain has TRBV23-1 and TRBJ2-6; 7 nucleotides line up with TRBD1. TRBV23-1 is an ORF, and what it does is uncertain. The J segment lost 0 bases and the V segment lost 5 bases, leaving 7 bases of the junction unmatched. The CDR3 sequence is 17 residues long.

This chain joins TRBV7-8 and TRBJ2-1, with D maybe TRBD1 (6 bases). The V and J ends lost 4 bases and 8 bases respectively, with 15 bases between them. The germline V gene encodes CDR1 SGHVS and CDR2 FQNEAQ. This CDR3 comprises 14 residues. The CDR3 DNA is TGTGCCAGCAGCTCGCCCCAGGGGCGATATGAGCAGTTCTTC. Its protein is CASSSPQGRYEQFF.

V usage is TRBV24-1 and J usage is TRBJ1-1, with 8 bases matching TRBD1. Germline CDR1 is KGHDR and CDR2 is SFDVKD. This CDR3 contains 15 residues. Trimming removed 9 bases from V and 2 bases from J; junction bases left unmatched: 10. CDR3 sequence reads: CATLEQGVGNTEAFF. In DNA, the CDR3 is TGTGCCACCCTGGAACAGGGGGTGGGAAACACTGAAGCTTTCTTT.

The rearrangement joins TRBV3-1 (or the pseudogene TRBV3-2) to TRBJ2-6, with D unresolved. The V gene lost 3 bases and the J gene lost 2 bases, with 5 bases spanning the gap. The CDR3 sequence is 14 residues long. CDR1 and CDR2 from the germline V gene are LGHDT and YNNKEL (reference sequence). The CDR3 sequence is CASSQSPGANVLTF. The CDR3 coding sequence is TGTGCCAGCAGCCAGTCTCCTGGGGCCAACGTCCTGACTTTC.

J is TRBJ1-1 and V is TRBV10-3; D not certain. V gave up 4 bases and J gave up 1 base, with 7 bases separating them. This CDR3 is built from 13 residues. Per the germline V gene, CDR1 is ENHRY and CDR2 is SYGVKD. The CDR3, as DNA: TGTGCCATCAGTGTCTGGGAGAACACTGAAGCTTTCTTT. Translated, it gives CAISVWENTEAFF.

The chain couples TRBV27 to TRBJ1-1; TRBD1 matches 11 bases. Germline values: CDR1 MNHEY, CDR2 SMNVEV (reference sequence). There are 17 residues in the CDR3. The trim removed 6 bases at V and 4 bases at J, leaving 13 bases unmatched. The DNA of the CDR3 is TGTGCCAGCAGCCCCTACGGACAGGGGGCGAGAGTCACTGAAGCTTTCTTT. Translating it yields CASSPYGQGARVTEAFF.

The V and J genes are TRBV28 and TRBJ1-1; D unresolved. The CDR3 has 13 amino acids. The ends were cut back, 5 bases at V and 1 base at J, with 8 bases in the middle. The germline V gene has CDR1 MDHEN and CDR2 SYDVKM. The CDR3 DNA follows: TGTGCCAGCAGTCTTCAAGCGAACACTGAAGCTTTCTTT. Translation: CASSLQANTEAFF.

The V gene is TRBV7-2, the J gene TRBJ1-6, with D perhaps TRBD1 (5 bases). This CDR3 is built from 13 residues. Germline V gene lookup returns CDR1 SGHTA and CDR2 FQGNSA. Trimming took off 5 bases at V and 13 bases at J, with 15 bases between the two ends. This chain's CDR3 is CASSLGASLPLHF. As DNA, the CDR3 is TGTGCCAGCAGCCTAGGGGCCTCCCTCCCCCTCCACTTT.

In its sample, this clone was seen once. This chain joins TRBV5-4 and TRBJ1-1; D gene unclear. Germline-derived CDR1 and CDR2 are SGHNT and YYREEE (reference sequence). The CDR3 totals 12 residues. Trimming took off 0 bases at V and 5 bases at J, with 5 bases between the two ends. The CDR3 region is CASSLDGTEAFF. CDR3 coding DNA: TGTGCCAGCAGCTTGGATGGAACTGAAGCTTTCTTT. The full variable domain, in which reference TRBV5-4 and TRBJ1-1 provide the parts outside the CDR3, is ETGVTQSPTHLIKTRGQQVTLRCSSQSGHNTVSWYQQALGQGPQFIFQYYREEENGRGNFPPRFSGLQFPNYSSELNVNALELDDSALYLCASSLDGTEAFFGQGTRLTVV.

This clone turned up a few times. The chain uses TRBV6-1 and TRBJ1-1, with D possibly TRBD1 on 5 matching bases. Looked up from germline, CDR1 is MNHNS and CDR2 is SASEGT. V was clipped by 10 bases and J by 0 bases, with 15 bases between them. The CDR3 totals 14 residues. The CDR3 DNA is TGTGCCACTGGTGAGGGGCGCATGAACACTGAAGCTTTCTTT. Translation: CATGEGRMNTEAFF.

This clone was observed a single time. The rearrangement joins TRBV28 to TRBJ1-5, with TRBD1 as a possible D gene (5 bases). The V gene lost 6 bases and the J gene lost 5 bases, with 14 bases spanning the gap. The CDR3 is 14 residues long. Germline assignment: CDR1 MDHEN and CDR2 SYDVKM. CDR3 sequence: CASSLGGGDQPQHF. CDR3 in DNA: TGTGCCAGCAGCCTCGGGGGGGGAGATCAGCCCCAGCATTTT.

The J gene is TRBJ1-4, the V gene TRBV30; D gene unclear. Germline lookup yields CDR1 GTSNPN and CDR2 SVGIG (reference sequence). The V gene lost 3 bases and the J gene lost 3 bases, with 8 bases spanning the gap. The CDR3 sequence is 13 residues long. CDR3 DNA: TGTGCCTGGAGAATAAGGCCTAATGAAAAACTGTTTTTT. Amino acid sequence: CAWRIRPNEKLFF.

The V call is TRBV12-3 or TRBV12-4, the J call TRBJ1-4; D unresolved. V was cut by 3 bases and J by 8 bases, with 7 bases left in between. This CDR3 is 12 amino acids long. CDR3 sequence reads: CASSLLREKLFF. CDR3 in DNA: TGTGCCAGCAGTTTGTTAAGGGAAAAACTGTTTTTT.